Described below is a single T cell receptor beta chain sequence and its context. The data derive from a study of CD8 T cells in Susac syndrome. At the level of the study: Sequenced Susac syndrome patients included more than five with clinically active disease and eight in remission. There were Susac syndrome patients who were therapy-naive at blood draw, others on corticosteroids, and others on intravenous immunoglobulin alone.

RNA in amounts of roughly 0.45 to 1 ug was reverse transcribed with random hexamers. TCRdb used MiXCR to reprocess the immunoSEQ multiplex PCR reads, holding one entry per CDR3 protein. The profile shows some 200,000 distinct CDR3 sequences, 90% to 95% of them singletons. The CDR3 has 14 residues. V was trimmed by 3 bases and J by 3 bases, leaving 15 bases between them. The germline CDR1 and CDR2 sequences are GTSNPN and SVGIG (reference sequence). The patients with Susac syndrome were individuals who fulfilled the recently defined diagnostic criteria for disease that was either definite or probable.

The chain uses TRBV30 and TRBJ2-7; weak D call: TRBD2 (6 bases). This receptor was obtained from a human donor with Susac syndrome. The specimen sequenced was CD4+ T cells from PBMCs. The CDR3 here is CAWRMGGELYEQYF. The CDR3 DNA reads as TGTGCCTGGAGAATGGGGGGAGAACTCTACGAGCAGTACTTC.